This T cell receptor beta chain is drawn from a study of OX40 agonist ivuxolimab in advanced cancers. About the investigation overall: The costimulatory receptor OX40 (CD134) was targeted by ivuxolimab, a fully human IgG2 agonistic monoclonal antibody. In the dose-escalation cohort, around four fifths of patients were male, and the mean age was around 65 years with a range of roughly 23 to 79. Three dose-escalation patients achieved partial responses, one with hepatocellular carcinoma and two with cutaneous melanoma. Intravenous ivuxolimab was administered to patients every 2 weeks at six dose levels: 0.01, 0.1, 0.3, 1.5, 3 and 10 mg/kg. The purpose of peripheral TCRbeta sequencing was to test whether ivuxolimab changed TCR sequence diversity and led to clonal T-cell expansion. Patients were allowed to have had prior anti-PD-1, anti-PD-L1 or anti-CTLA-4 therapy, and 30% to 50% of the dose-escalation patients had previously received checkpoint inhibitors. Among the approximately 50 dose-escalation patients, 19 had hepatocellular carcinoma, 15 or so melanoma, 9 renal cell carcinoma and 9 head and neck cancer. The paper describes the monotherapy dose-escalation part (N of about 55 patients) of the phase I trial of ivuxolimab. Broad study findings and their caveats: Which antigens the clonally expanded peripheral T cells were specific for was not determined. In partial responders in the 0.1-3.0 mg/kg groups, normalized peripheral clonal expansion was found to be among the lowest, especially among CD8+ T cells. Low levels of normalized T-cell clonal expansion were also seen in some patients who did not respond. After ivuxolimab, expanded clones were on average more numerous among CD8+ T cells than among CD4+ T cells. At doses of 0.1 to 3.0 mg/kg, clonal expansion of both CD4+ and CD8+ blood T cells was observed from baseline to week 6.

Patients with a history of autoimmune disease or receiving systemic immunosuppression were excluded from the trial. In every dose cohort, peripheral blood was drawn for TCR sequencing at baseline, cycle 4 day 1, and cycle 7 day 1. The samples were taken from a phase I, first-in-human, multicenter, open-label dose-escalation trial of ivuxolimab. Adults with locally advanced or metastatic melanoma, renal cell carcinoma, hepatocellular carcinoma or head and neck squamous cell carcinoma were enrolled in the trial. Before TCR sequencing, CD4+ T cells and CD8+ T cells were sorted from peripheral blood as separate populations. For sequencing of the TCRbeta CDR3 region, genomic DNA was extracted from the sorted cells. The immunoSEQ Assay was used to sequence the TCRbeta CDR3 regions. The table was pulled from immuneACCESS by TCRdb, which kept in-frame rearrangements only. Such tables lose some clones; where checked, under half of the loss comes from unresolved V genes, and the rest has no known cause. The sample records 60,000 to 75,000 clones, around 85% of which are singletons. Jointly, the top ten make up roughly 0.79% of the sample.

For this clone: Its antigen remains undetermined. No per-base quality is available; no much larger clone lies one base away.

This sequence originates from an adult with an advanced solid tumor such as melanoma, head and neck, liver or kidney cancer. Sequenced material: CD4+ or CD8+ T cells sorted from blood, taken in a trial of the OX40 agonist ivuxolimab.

The CDR3 protein: CAWSETATNEKLFF. At the DNA level, the sequence is TGTGCCTGGAGCGAGACAGCAACTAATGAAAAACTGTTTTTT. The sequence links TRBV30 to TRBJ1-4, with a weak D call of TRBD1 (5 bases match). The germline V gene (reference sequence) specifies GTSNPN as CDR1 and SVGIG as CDR2. V is cut by 3 bases and J by 0 bases, and the space between the germline ends is 8 bases. Measured from the cysteine to the phenylalanine, the CDR3 is 14 residues long. Only CDR3 DNA remains: 42 bases, in frame from the first base.